The 2 T cell receptor beta chains listed next were all sequenced from one sample in a study of T cell repertoires in cytomegalovirus infection. The antigens of these receptors remain unknown. MiXCR, run by TCRdb on the reads, gives a single entry per CDR3 protein. Among roughly 87,000 distinct CDR3 sequences listed, approximately 30% were seen once. The specimen was CD8+ T cells from cultured PBMCs, collected from culture after CMV antigen stimulation. The receptors derive from a human donor in good health (CMV status not recorded). Some clones in this sample may be carry-over from other donors' samples.

This clonotype was recorded a few times. This chain connects TRBV27 to TRBJ1-2; 7 nucleotides agree with TRBD1. The CDR3 runs 17 residues. V was clipped by 5 bases and J by 0 bases; unmatched bases: 12. CDR1 is MNHEY and CDR2 is SMNVEV in the germline V gene (reference sequence). The CDR3 sequence: CASSPNEWTGANYGYTF. The CDR3 coding sequence is TGTGCCAGCAGTCCCAATGAGTGGACAGGAGCTAACTATGGCTACACCTTC.

The chain uses TRBV6-5 and TRBJ1-2; perhaps TRBD1 as D (5 bases). V was clipped by 5 bases and J by 5 bases, with 15 bases between them. The CDR3 sequence is 14 residues long. Germline CDR1 reads MNHEY; CDR2 reads SVGAGI. CDR3 in amino acids: CASSPRAGRYGYTF. As DNA, the CDR3 is TGTGCCAGCAGTCCCAGGGCAGGGAGATATGGCTACACCTTC.